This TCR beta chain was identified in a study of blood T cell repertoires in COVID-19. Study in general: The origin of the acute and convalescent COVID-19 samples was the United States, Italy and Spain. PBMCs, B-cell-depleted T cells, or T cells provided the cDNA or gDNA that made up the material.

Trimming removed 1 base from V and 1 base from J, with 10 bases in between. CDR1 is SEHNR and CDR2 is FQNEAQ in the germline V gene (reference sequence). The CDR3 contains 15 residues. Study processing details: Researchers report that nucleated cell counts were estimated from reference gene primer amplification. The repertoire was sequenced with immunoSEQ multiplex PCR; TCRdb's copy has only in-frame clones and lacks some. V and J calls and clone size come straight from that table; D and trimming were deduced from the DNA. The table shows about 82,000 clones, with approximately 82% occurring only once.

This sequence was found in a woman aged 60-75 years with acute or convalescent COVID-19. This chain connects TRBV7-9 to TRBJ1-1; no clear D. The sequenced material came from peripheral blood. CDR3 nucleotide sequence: TGTGCCAGCAGCTTAGGCGGTTTCGGGAACACTGAAGCTTTCTTT. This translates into CASSLGGFGNTEAFF.